This is a list of T cell receptor beta chains from one sample in a study of blood T cell repertoires in COVID-19. Measured with immunoSEQ multiplex PCR; TCRdb has only the in-frame clones, and not every one. The data contain a few hundred thousand clones, around 88% of them singletons. The sample comprised peripheral blood. These receptor sequences come from a woman aged 50 to 65 with COVID-19, enrolled during active disease. Both conserved end residues are part of each CDR3. A D gene is named only where the DNA matches it firmly. Not every row has a clone size; where given, it reads once, few, many or a size class.

cdr3_length	v_call	d_call	clone_size	j_call	cdr3_aa	cdr3_nt
16	TRBV5-1	TRBD1	-	TRBJ2-2	CASSRGTGVYTGELFF	TGCGCCAGCAGCAGGGGGACAGGCGTGTACACCGGGGAGCTGTTTTTT
16	TRBV27	TRBD1	-	TRBJ2-3	CASTPIWDRGGDTQYF	TGTGCCAGCACCCCGATTTGGGACAGGGGAGGGGATACGCAGTATTTT
14	TRBV27	-	-	TRBJ1-2	CASSLRWQDYGYTF	TGTGCCAGCAGTTTAAGGTGGCAGGACTATGGCTACACCTTC
11	TRBV5-1	-	-	TRBJ1-1	CASSFSTEAFF	TGCGCCAGCAGCTTTAGCACTGAAGCTTTCTTT
13	TRBV4-1	-	-	TRBJ1-2	CASSPTELYGYTF	TGCGCCAGCAGCCCCACGGAGCTCTATGGCTACACCTTC
12	TRBV10-3	-	-	TRBJ1-2	CAIFGQKVGYTF	TGTGCCATTTTTGGACAGAAGGTTGGCTACACCTTC
14	TRBV27	TRBD2	-	TRBJ2-7	CASSFSGGPYEQYF	TGTGCCAGCAGTTTTAGCGGGGGCCCCTACGAGCAGTACTTC
13	TRBV19	-	-	TRBJ1-3	CASTGFSGNTIYF	TGTGCCAGCACTGGTTTCTCTGGAAACACCATATATTTT
13	TRBV5-6	-	once	TRBJ2-7	CASSLGGTYEQYF	TGTGCCAGCAGCTTGGGCGGAACCTACGAGCAGTACTTC
14	TRBV5-6	TRBD1	once	TRBJ1-4	CASSTGTGSEKLFF	TGTGCCAGCAGCACCGGGACAGGATCTGAAAAACTGTTTTTT